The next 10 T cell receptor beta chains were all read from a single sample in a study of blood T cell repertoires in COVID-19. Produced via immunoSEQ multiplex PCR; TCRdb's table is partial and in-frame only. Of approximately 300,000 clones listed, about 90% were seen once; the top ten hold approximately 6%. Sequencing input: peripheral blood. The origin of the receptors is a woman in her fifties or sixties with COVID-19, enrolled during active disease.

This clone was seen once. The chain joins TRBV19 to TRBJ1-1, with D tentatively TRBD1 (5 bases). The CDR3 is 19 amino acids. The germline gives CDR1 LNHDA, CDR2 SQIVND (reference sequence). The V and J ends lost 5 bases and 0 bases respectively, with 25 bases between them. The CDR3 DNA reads TGTGCCAGTAGTGGACGCCTGGGACTTCGAGGAGGGTTGAACACTGAAGCTTTCTTT. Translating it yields CASSGRLGLRGGLNTEAFF.

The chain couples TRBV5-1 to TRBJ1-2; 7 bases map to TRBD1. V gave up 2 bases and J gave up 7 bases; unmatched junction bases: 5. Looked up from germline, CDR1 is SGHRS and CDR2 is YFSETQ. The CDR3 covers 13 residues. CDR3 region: CASSLQTGSGYTF. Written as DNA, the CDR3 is TGCGCCAGCAGCTTACAGACAGGGAGTGGCTACACCTTC.

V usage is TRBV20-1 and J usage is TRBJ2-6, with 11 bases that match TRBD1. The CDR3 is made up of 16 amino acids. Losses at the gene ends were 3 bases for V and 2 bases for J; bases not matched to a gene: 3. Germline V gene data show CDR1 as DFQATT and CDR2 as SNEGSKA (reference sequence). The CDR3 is CSASPGQGAGANVLTF. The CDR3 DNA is TGCAGTGCTAGTCCGGGACAGGGGGCTGGGGCCAACGTCCTGACTTTC.

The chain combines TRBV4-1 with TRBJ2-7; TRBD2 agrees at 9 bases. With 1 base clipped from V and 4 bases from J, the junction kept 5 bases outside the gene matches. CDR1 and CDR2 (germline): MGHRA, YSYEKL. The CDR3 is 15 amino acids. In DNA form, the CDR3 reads TGCGCCAGCAGCCAAGGGGCTAGCGGGAATTACGAGCAGTACTTC. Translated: CASSQGASGNYEQYF.

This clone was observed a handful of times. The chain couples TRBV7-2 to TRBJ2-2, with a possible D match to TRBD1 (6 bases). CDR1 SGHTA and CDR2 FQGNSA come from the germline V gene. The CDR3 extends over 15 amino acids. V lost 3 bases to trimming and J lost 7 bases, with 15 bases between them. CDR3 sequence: CASSFFKGGIGELFF. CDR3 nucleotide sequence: TGTGCCAGCAGCTTCTTCAAAGGGGGTATCGGGGAGCTGTTTTTT.

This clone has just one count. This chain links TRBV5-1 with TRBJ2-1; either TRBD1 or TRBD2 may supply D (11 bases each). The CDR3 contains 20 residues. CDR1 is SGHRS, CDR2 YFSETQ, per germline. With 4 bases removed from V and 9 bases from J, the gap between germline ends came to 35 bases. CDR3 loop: CASSEDRGRLAGGSRGEQFF. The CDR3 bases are TGCGCCAGCAGCGAGGACAGGGGGCGCCTAGCGGGAGGCTCGCGGGGTGAGCAGTTCTTC.

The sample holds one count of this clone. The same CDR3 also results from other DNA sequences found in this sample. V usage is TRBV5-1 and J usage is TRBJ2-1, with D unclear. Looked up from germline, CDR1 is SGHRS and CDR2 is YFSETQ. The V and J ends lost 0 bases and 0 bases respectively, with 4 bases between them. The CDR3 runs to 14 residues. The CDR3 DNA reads TGCGCCAGCAGCTTGGGGGCCTCCTACAATGAGCAGTTCTTC. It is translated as CASSLGASYNEQFF.

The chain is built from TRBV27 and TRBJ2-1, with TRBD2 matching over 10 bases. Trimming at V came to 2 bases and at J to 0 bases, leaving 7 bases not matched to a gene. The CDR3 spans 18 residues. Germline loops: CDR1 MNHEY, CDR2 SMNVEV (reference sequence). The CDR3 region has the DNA TGTGCCAGCAGTTTACGGCTAGCGGGAGCCTTCTCCTACAATGAGCAGTTCTTC. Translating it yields CASSLRLAGAFSYNEQFF.

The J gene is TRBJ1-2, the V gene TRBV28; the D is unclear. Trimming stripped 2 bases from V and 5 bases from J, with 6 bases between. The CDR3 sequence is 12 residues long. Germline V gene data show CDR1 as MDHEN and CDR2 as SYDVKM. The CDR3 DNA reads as TGTGCCAGCAGTTTAGGAGGGTATGGCTACACCTTC. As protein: CASSLGGYGYTF.

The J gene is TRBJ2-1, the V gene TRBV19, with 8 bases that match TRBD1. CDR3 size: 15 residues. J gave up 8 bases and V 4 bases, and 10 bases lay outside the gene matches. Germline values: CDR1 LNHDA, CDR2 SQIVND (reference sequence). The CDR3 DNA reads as TGTGCCAGTAGTACTCGACAGGGGTATTCTTATGAGCAGTTCTTC. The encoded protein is CASSTRQGYSYEQFF.